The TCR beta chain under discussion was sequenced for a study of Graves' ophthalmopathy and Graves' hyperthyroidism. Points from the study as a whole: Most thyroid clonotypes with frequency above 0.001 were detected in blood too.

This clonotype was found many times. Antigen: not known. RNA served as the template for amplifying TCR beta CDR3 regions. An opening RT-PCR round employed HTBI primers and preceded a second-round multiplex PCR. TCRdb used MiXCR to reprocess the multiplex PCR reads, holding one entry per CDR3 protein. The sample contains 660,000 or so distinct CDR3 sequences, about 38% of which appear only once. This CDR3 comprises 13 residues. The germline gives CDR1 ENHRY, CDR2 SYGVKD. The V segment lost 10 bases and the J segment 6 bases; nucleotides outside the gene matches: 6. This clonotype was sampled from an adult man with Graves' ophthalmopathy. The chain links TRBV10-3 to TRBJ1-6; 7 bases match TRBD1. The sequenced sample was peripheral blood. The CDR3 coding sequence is TGTGCCAGTGAAGGGACAGCTAATTCACCCCTCCACTTT. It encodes CASEGTANSPLHF.